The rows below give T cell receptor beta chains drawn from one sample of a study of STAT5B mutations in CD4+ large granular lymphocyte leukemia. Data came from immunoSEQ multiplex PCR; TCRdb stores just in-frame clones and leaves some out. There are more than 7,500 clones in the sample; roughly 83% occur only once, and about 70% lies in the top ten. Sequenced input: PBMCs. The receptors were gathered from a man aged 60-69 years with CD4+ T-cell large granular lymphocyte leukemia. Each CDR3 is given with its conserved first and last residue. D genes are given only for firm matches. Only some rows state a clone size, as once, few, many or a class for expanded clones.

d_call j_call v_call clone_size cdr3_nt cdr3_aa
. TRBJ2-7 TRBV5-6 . TGTGCCAGCAGCTTGGGGACTTCATATGGGGAGCAGTACTTC CASSLGTSYGEQYF
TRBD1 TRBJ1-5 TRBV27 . TGTGCCAGCAGTTTATTTATGGGGACAGGGGCTTCCAATCAGCCCCAGCATTTT CASSLFMGTGASNQPQHF
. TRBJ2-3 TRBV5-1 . TGCGCCAGCAGCTTCCTGACAGGAAGTACAGATACGCAGTATTTT CASSFLTGSTDTQYF
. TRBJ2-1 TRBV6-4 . TGTGCCAGCAGTGTGCGAGGGGCCCACAATGAGCAGTTCTTC CASSVRGAHNEQFF
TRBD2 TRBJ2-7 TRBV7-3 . TGTGCCAGCAGCTTTAAAGCGGGGCCCTACGAGCAGTACTTC CASSFKAGPYEQYF
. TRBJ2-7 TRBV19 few TGTGCCAGTATCTCTAACGGACCGCCTTACGAGCAGTACTTC CASISNGPPYEQYF
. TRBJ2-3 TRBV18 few TGTGCCAGCTCACCCGGCACAGATACGCAGTATTTT CASSPGTDTQYF
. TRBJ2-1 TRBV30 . TGTGCCTGGAGTAGTTGGGAGTCCTACAATGAGCAGTTCTTC CAWSSWESYNEQFF
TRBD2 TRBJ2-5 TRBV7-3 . TGTGCCAGCAGCTCGGGACTAGGGGTGGGAGAGACCCAGTACTTC CASSSGLGVGETQYF
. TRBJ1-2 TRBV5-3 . TGTGCCAGAAGCTTGGCCGGGACATACCTCAGGGGCTACACCTTC CARSLAGTYLRGYTF
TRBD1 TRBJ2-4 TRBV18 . TGTGCCAGCTCACCAAGTTGGGACAGCAAAAACATTCAGTACTTC CASSPSWDSKNIQYF
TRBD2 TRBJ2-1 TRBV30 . TGTGCCCGAAAGCGGGAGGGCCTCCATGAGCAGTTCTTC CARKREGLHEQFF
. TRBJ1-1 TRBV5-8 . TGTGCCAGCAGCCTACAAGTCACTGAAGCTTTCTTT CASSLQVTEAFF
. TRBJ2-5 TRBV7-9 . TGTGCCAGCGATATAGGGGGGCCGGCGGAGACCCAGTACTTC CASDIGGPAETQYF
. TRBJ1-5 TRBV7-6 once TGTGCCAGCAGCTTAGGGGGGGGCAACATTTATAGCAATCAGCCCCAGCATTTT CASSLGGGNIYSNQPQHF
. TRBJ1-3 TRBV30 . TGTGCCTGGACAGAGGGGACTGGAAACACCATATATTTT CAWTEGTGNTIYF
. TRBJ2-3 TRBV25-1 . TGTGCCAGCAGACTTTATGAGCCAGGCGCAGATACGCAGTATTTT CASRLYEPGADTQYF
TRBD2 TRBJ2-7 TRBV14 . TGTGCCAGCAGCCAAGGACTAGCGGGGATCTACGAGCAGTACTTC CASSQGLAGIYEQYF
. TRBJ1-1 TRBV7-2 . TGTGCCAGCAGCTTAGTGGGGGCTGACACTGAAGCTTTCTTT CASSLVGADTEAFF
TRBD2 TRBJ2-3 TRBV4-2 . TGTGCCAGCAGCACACAGGGACTAGCGGGAGCCACTAGCACAGATACGCAGTATTTT CASSTQGLAGATSTDTQYF
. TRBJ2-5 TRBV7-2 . TGTGCCAGCAGCTTAGGGGGGGCCCAAGAGACCCAGTACTTC CASSLGGAQETQYF
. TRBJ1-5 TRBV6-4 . TGTGCCAGCAGTGCAGGGACGGAATATCGCAATCAGCCCCAGCATTTT CASSAGTEYRNQPQHF
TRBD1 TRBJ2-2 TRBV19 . TGTGCCAGTAGTGCGGGACAGGGGATCGGGGAGCTGTTTTTT CASSAGQGIGELFF
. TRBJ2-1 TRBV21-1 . TGTGCCAGCAGCAAATGGGGTAGCGGGGATTCCTACAATGAGCAGTTCTTC CASSKWGSGDSYNEQFF
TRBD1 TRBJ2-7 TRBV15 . TGTGCCACCAGCAGAGGGGGCGGGACAGGGGGCTACGAGCAGTACTTC CATSRGGGTGGYEQYF
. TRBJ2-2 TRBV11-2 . TGTGCCAGCAGCGAGACACAGTCGAACACCGGGGAGCTGTTTTTT CASSETQSNTGELFF
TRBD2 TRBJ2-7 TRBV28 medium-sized TGTGCCAGCAGTTTGGCGGCGGGAGGGCCCTACGAGCAGTACTTC CASSLAAGGPYEQYF
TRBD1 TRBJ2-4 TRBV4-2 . TGTGCCAGCAGCCACGGGACAGTTGACATTCAGTACTTC CASSHGTVDIQYF
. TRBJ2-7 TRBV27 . TGTGCCAGCAGTTTAGGTTCGGGGTACGAGCAGTACTTC CASSLGSGYEQYF
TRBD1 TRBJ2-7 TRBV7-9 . TGTGCCAGCACCACTAAATCGGGACAAGGGACAGGGCTTACCTACGAGCAGTACTTC CASTTKSGQGTGLTYEQYF
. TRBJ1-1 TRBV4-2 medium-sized TGTGCCAGCAGCCACACAGAGAACACTGAAGCTTTCTTT CASSHTENTEAFF
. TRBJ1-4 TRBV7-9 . TGTGCCAGCAGGTCACAGGGTGCAGTTAATGAAAAACTGTTTTTT CASRSQGAVNEKLFF
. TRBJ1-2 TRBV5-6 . TGTGCCAGCAGCCATATAGCGACAACTAACTATGGCTACACCTTC CASSHIATTNYGYTF
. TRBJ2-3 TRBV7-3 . TGTGCCAGCAGCTTAAATCCAGGGGTCGGCACAGATACGCAGTATTTT CASSLNPGVGTDTQYF